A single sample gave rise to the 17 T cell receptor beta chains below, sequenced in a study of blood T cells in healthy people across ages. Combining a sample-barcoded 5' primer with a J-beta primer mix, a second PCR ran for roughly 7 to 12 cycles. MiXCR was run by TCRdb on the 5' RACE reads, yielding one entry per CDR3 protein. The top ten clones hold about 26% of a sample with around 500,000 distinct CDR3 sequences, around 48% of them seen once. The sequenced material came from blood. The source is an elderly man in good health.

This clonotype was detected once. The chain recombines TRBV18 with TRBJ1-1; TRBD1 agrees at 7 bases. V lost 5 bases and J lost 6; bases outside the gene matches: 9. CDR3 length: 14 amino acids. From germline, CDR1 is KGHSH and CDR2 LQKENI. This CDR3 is CASSRTDRDPEAFF. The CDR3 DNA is TGTGCCAGCTCAAGAACTGACAGGGACCCTGAAGCTTTCTTT. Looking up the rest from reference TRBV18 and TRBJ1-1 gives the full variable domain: NAGVMQNPRHLVRRRGQEARLRCSPMKGHSHVYWYRQLPEEGLKFMVYLQKENIIDESGMPKERFSAEFPKEGPSILRIQQVVRGDSAAYFCASSRTDRDPEAFFGQGTRLTVV.

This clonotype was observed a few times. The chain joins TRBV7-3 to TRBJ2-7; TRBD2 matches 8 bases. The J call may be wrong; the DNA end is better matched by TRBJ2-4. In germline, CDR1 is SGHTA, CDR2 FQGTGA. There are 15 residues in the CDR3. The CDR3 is CASSLNAGGLNIQYF. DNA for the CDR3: TGTGCCAGCAGCTTAAATGCGGGGGGTTTGAACATTCAGTACTTC.

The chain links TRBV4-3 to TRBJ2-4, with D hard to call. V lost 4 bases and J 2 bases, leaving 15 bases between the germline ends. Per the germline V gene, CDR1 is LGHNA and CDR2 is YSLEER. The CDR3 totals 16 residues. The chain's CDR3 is CASSPRTALSKNIQYF. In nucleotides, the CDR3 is TGCGCCAGCAGCCCTCGGACGGCCCTGTCCAAAAACATTCAGTACTTC.

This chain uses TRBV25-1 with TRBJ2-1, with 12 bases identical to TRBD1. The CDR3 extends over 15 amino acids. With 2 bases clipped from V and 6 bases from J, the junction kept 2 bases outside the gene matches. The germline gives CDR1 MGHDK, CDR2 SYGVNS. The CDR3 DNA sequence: TGTGCCAGCAGTGAAGGGACAGGGGGCTTCAATGAGCAGTTCTTC. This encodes CASSEGTGGFNEQFF.

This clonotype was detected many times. The CDR3 protein is CSAVRGTSIDTQYF. CDR3 nucleotide sequence: TGCAGTGCGGTTAGGGGTACTAGCATTGATACGCAGTATTTT. The V call is TRBV20-1, the J call TRBJ2-3; maybe TRBD2 (6 bases). Per germline, CDR1 DFQATT and CDR2 SNEGSKA (reference sequence). This CDR3 contains 14 residues. V was cut by 6 bases and J by 6 bases, with 19 bases left in between.

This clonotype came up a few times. CDR3 in amino acids: CASSLYPGSASYNEQFF. The CDR3 coding sequence is TGTGCCAGCAGCCTCTACCCCGGGAGCGCGTCCTACAATGAGCAGTTCTTC. The chain recombines TRBV7-3 with TRBJ2-1, with D tentatively TRBD2 (6 bases). Germline lookup yields CDR1 SGHTA and CDR2 FQGTGA. V lost 5 bases and J 1 base, leaving 18 bases between the germline ends. CDR3 size: 17 residues. The variable domain in full, completed from reference TRBV7-3 and TRBJ2-1, reads GAGVSQTPSNKVTEKGKYVELRCDPISGHTALYWYRQSLGQGPEFLIYFQGTGAADDSGLPNDRFFAVRPEGSVSTLKIQRTERGDSAVYLCASSLYPGSASYNEQFFGPGTRLTVL.

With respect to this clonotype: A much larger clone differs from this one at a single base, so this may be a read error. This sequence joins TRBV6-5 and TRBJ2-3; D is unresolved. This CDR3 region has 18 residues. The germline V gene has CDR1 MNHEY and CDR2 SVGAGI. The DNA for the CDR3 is TGTACCAGCAGTTACCATCCCCCCCCTCTAGGATCAGGAGATACGCAGTATTTT. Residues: CTSSYHPPPLGSGDTQYF.

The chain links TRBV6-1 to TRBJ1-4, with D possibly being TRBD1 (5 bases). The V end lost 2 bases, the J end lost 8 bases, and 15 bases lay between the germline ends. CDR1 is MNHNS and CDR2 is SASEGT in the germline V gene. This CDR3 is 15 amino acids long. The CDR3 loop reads CASSELGVVGEKLFF. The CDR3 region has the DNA TGTGCCAGCAGTGAATTGGGGGTAGTAGGCGAAAAACTGTTTTTT.

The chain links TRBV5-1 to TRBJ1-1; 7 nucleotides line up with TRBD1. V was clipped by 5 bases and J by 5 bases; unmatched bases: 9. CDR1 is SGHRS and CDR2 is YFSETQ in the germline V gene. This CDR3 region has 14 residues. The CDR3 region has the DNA TGCGCCAGCAGTCTAGCAGGGGGGGAAACTGAAGCTTTCTTT. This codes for CASSLAGGETEAFF.

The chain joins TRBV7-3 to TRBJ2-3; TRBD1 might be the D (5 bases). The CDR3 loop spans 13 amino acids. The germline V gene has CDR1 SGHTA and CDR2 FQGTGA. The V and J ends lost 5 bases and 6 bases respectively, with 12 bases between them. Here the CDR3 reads CASSPDAGDTQYF. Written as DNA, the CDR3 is TGTGCCAGCAGCCCAGACGCAGGGGATACGCAGTATTTT. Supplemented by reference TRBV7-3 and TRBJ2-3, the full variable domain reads GAGVSQTPSNKVTEKGKYVELRCDPISGHTALYWYRQSLGQGPEFLIYFQGTGAADDSGLPNDRFFAVRPEGSVSTLKIQRTERGDSAVYLCASSPDAGDTQYFGPGTRLTVL.

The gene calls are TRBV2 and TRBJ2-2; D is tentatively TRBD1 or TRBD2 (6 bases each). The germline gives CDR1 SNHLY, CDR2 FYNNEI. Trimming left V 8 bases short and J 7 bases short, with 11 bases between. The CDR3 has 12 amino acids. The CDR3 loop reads CASGGTIGELFF. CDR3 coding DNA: TGTGCCAGCGGGGGGACAATCGGGGAGCTGTTTTTT.

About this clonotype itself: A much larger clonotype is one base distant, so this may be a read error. As DNA, the CDR3 is TGTGTCAGCAGCGATTCGGACAGGCATAATTCACCCCTCCACTTT. Translated: CVSSDSDRHNSPLHF. The gene calls are TRBV6-5 and TRBJ1-6; 7 bases line up with TRBD1. The CDR3 loop spans 15 amino acids. From germline, CDR1 is MNHEY and CDR2 SVGAGI.

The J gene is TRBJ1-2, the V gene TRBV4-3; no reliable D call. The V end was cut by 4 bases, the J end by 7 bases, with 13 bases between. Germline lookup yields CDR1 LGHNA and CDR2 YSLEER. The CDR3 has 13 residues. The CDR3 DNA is TGCGCCAGCAGCCCGGGCGTTCGCGTTGGCTACACCTTC. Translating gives CASSPGVRVGYTF.

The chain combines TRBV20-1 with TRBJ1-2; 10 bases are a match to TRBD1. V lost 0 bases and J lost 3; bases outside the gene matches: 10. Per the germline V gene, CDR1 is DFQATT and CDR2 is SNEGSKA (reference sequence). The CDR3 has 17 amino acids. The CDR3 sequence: CSARDRGTGARDYGYTF. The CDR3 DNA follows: TGCAGTGCTAGAGATAGAGGGACAGGGGCTAGAGACTATGGCTACACCTTC.

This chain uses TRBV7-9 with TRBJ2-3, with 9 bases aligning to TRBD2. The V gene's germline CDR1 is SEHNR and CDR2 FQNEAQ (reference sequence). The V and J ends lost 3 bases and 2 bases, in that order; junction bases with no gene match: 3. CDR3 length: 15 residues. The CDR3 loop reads CASSFAGGITDTQYF. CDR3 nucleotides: TGTGCCAGCAGCTTTGCGGGGGGGATCACAGATACGCAGTATTTT.

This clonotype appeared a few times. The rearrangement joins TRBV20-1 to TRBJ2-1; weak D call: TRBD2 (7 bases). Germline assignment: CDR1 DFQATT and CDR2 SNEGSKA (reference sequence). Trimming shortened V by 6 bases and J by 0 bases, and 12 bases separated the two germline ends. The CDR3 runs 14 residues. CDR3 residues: CSAPRGASYNEQFF. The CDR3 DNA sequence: TGCAGTGCCCCCCGGGGGGCCTCCTACAATGAGCAGTTCTTC.

CDR3 in DNA: TGTGCCAGCAGTGTTGGGATGTACCAAGAGACCCAGTACTTC. Translated, it gives CASSVGMYQETQYF. V is TRBV2 and J is TRBJ2-5, with D uncertain. CDR1 is SNHLY, CDR2 FYNNEI, per germline. The CDR3 contains 14 residues. The V and J ends lost 4 bases and 0 bases respectively, with 9 bases between them. Based on the CDR3 plus reference TRBV2 and TRBJ2-5, the full variable domain is EPEVTQTPSHQVTQMGQEVILRCVPISNHLYFYWYRQILGQKVEFLVSFYNNEISEKSEIFDDQFSVERPDGSNFTLKIRSTKLEDSAMYFCASSVGMYQETQYFGPGTRLLVL.